Below, 26 T cell receptor beta chains from the same sample are listed, as sequenced in a study of blood T cell repertoires in COVID-19. TCRdb keeps only in-frame clones here, not all; method: immunoSEQ multiplex PCR. This sample has under 250,000 clones, with about 91% found just once. The sequenced material came from peripheral blood. The receptors here all came from a woman in her thirties or forties with acute or convalescent COVID-19.

The V call is TRBV4-1, the J call TRBJ1-5; weak D call: TRBD1 (5 bases). Trimming cost V 0 bases and J 0 bases, with 18 bases left between them. CDR3 length: 19 residues. CDR1 and CDR2 from the germline V gene are MGHRA and YSYEKL. The CDR3 coding sequence is TGCGCCAGCAGCCAAGATGGCTACTTGAAAGGGGTTAGCAATCAGCCCCAGCATTTT. Amino acid sequence: CASSQDGYLKGVSNQPQHF.

V is TRBV30 and J is TRBJ1-3, with D uncertain. The CDR3 loop spans 13 amino acids. CDR1 is GTSNPN and CDR2 is SVGIG in the germline V gene (reference sequence). Trimming shortened V by 8 bases and J by 0 bases, and 11 bases separated the two germline ends. DNA of the CDR3: TGTGCCAGCGGAATATTCTCTGGAAACACCATATATTTT. It specifies CASGIFSGNTIYF.

The chain employs TRBV2 and TRBJ1-3, with 8 nucleotides matching TRBD1. J was trimmed by 4 bases and V by 7 bases; bases with no gene match: 9. This CDR3 region has 15 residues. From germline, CDR1 is SNHLY and CDR2 FYNNEI. CDR3 sequence reads: CASTGQGAHGNTIYF. The CDR3 coding sequence is TGTGCCAGCACCGGCCAGGGGGCTCACGGAAACACCATATATTTT.

V gene TRBV19 combines with J gene TRBJ2-2, with a weak D call TRBD2 (6 bases). V shed 7 bases and J shed 1 base, with 13 bases lying between them. The CDR3 length is 15 residues. The germline V gene has CDR1 LNHDA and CDR2 SQIVND (reference sequence). The CDR3 spells CASTLGLLNTGELFF. For the CDR3, the DNA is TGTGCCAGTACCCTGGGACTTTTGAACACCGGGGAGCTGTTTTTT.

The rearrangement joins TRBV29-1 to TRBJ1-5, with D possibly matching TRBD1 (5 bases). Germline V gene lookup returns CDR1 SQVTM and CDR2 ANQGSEA. With 7 bases removed from V and 2 bases from J, the gap between germline ends came to 12 bases. The CDR3 spans 13 residues. CDR3 sequence (DNA): TGCAGCGCTGCCCGGGGGGGCAATCAGCCCCAGCATTTT. Protein product: CSAARGGNQPQHF.

This clone was observed a single time. The chain combines TRBV3-1 (or the pseudogene TRBV3-2) with TRBJ1-3, with D perhaps matching TRBD1 (6 bases). The CDR3 has 15 residues. Germline CDR1 LGHDT, CDR2 YNNKEL (reference sequence). Trimming cost V 1 base and J 0 bases, with 7 bases left between them. Here the CDR3 DNA reads TGTGCCAGCAGCCAAGGGACAGTCTCTGGAAACACCATATATTTT. This gives the protein CASSQGTVSGNTIYF.

J is TRBJ1-4 and V is TRBV5-1; 8 bases are a match to TRBD1. From germline, CDR1 is SGHRS and CDR2 YFSETQ. Unmatched junction bases numbered 5, after V lost 2 bases and J lost 8 bases. This CDR3 spans 14 amino acids. CDR3 sequence: CASSFQGAGEKLFF. The CDR3 DNA reads as TGCGCCAGCAGCTTTCAGGGGGCGGGGGAAAAACTGTTTTTT.

The rearrangement joins TRBV6-5 to TRBJ1-6; 8 nucleotides match TRBD1. The CDR3 has 15 residues. The germline V gene has CDR1 MNHEY and CDR2 SVGAGI. V gave up 7 bases and J gave up 7 bases; unmatched junction bases: 9. The CDR3 is CASTQFTGGNSPLHF. CDR3 nucleotides: TGTGCCAGCACCCAATTTACAGGGGGAAATTCACCCCTCCACTTT.

The chain uses TRBV6-2 or TRBV6-3 and TRBJ1-1; D unclear. Looked up from germline, CDR1 is MNHEY and CDR2 is SVGEGT. This CDR3 comprises 14 residues. The germline V and J ends were trimmed by 2 bases and 3 bases, with 10 bases remaining between them. The CDR3 sequence is CASSYGGSYTEAFF. The CDR3 DNA reads as TGTGCCAGCAGTTACGGAGGGTCTTACACTGAAGCTTTCTTT.

The chain carries TRBV9 and TRBJ2-1; D is unresolved. The V end was cut by 0 bases, the J end by 8 bases, with 12 bases between. The germline V gene encodes CDR1 SGDLS and CDR2 YYNGEE. The CDR3 spans 14 residues. The CDR3 region is CASSVAPKRDEQFF. The CDR3 nucleotides are TGTGCCAGCAGCGTAGCTCCGAAGAGAGATGAGCAGTTCTTC.

The chain is built from TRBV6-6 and TRBJ1-2; no firm D call. The germline V gene encodes CDR1 MNHNY and CDR2 SVGAGI (reference sequence). The CDR3 is 11 residues long. V was pared by 5 bases and J by 8 bases, with 9 bases between. In DNA form, the CDR3 reads TGTGCCAGCAGTCCGCCGGGGGGCTACACCTTC. It is translated as CASSPPGGYTF.

The chain recombines TRBV9 with TRBJ2-2; D is undetermined. V lost 4 bases and J lost 9, with 16 bases in between. Germline V gene sequence: CDR1 SGDLS, CDR2 YYNGEE. The CDR3 runs 14 residues. CDR3 DNA sequence: TGTGCCAGCAGCCCCCGACTTGCTACGCGGGAGCTGTTTTTT. Amino acids: CASSPRLATRELFF. The full variable domain, completed using reference TRBV9 and TRBJ2-2, is DSGVTQTPKHLITATGQRVTLRCSPRSGDLSVYWYQQSLDQGLQFLIQYYNGEERAKGNILERFSAQQFPDLHSELNLSSLELGDSALYFCASSPRLATRELFFGEGSRLTVL.

The DNA of the CDR3 is TGTGCCACCAGTGACATCCGGGGGGACAGGGTGCGGGAGCAGTTCTTC. This sequence encodes CATSDIRGDRVREQFF. The gene calls are TRBV24-1 and TRBJ2-1; 9 bases fit TRBD1. Germline values: CDR1 KGHDR, CDR2 SFDVKD. This CDR3 has 16 residues. The trim removed 4 bases at V and 10 bases at J, leaving 13 bases unmatched.

J is TRBJ1-5 and V is TRBV10-3, with TRBD1 matching 8 bases. The junction had 4 bases not matched to a gene; V was cut back by 2 bases and J by 1 base. The CDR3 consists of 16 residues. CDR1 and CDR2 from the germline V gene are ENHRY and SYGVKD. In nucleotides, the CDR3 is TGTGCCATCAGTGAGGGACAGGGAAGAAGCAATCAGCCCCAGCATTTT. Translation gives CAISEGQGRSNQPQHF.

The chain uses TRBV5-1 and TRBJ2-1; TRBD1 matches at 7 bases. The J segment lost 1 base and the V segment lost 4 bases, leaving 5 bases of the junction unmatched. Germline CDR1 is SGHRS and CDR2 is YFSETQ. This CDR3 has 15 residues. CDR3: CASSLGDSSYNEQFF. CDR3 DNA sequence: TGCGCCAGCAGCCTTGGGGACAGTTCCTACAATGAGCAGTTCTTC.

This chain connects TRBV9 to TRBJ2-2, with 7 bases that match TRBD2. The trim removed 3 bases at V and 6 bases at J, leaving 5 bases unmatched. Looked up from germline, CDR1 is SGDLS and CDR2 is YYNGEE. The CDR3 sequence is 14 residues long. The CDR3 bases are TGTGCCAGCAGCGCCGGGGGGACGGCCGGGGAGCTGTTTTTT. Its protein product is CASSAGGTAGELFF.

This chain links TRBV7-3 with TRBJ1-2; 9 nucleotides line up with TRBD1. V dropped 4 bases and J dropped 6; count of bases not matched to a gene: 6. Germline CDR1 is SGHTA and CDR2 is FQGTGA. This CDR3 comprises 14 residues. CDR3 in amino acids: CASSSGQGTHGYTF. CDR3 coding DNA: TGTGCCAGCAGCTCCGGACAGGGGACCCATGGCTACACCTTC.

The rearrangement links TRBV2 to TRBJ2-7; 7 positions agree with TRBD2. The CDR3 spans 13 residues. V dropped 4 bases and J dropped 3; count of bases not matched to a gene: 3. CDR1 SNHLY and CDR2 FYNNEI come from the germline V gene. CDR3 bases: TGTGCCAGCAGTGTGGGACTACACTACGAGCAGTACGTC. This translates into CASSVGLHYEQYV.

The CDR3 sequence: CAWSRGTYGYTF. In nucleotides, the CDR3 is TGTGCCTGGAGCAGGGGGACCTATGGCTACACCTTC. V is TRBV30 and J is TRBJ1-2, with 7 bases matching TRBD1. The CDR3 has 12 residues. Germline lookup yields CDR1 GTSNPN and CDR2 SVGIG (reference sequence). J lost 4 bases, V lost 3 bases, and 2 bases had no gene match.

The chain joins TRBV3-1 (or the pseudogene TRBV3-2) to TRBJ1-1; D not resolved. V lost 0 bases and J lost 0, with 8 bases in between. The CDR3 contains 15 residues. CDR1 LGHDT and CDR2 YNNKEL come from the germline V gene (reference sequence). The CDR3 is CASSQDQPVNTEAFF. Here the CDR3 DNA reads TGTGCCAGCAGCCAAGATCAACCGGTGAACACTGAAGCTTTCTTT.

V and J are TRBV24-1 and TRBJ2-3, with 8 bases matching TRBD2. Germline lookup yields CDR1 KGHDR and CDR2 SFDVKD. CDR3 length equals 14 residues. The trim removed 3 bases at V and 5 bases at J, leaving 3 bases unmatched. CDR3 coding DNA: TGTGCCACCAGTGATCGGGGGGGCGGAGATACGCAGTATTTT. Amino acids: CATSDRGGGDTQYF.

The chain employs TRBV6-6 and TRBJ1-3; TRBD1 aligns across 7 bases. The CDR3 spans 16 residues. V lost 7 bases to trimming and J lost 0 bases; unmatched junction nucleotides: 9. The germline gives CDR1 MNHNY, CDR2 SVGAGI (reference sequence). The CDR3: CASTALGTDSGNTIYF. In DNA, the CDR3 is TGTGCCAGCACCGCCCTAGGGACAGACTCTGGAAACACCATATATTTT.

The J gene is TRBJ1-1, the V gene TRBV18; tentative D call: TRBD1 (5 bases). V was clipped by 6 bases and J by 2 bases, with 10 bases between them. The CDR3 covers 13 residues. The germline V gene encodes CDR1 KGHSH and CDR2 LQKENI. The CDR3 DNA sequence: TGTGCCAGCTCCCGTGGGGCAAACACTGAAGCTTTCTTT. Encoded protein: CASSRGANTEAFF.

This chain links TRBV3-1 (or the pseudogene TRBV3-2) with TRBJ1-1; 12 nucleotides align to TRBD1. The CDR3 length is 17 residues. The J segment lost 2 bases and the V segment lost 3 bases, leaving 7 bases of the junction unmatched. Germline V CDR1 and CDR2: LGHDT, YNNKEL (reference sequence). The CDR3 protein is CASSQTRDRGRNTEAFF. The DNA for the CDR3 is TGTGCCAGCAGCCAGACCCGGGACAGGGGGCGAAACACTGAAGCTTTCTTT.

The chain's CDR3 is CASSRDTNTEAFF. CDR3 nucleotide sequence: TGTGCCAGCAGTCGGGACACAAACACTGAAGCTTTCTTT. The chain joins TRBV6-5 to TRBJ1-1; tentatively, D is TRBD1 (6 bases). The CDR3 has 13 residues. Trimming took 5 bases from V and 2 from J, leaving 9 bases between them. The V gene's germline CDR1 is MNHEY and CDR2 SVGAGI.

The chain combines TRBV2 with TRBJ1-1, with TRBD1 as a possible D gene (6 bases). Germline V gene sequence: CDR1 SNHLY, CDR2 FYNNEI. The ends were cut back, 8 bases at V and 6 bases at J, with 19 bases in the middle. The CDR3 length is 14 residues. Written as DNA, the CDR3 is TGTGCCAGCGGGGGAGGGGGGTCGTTAGCTGAAGCTTTCTTT. This sequence encodes CASGGGGSLAEAFF.